The clone carrying this TCR beta chain occurred once. The entry originates in a study of blood T cell repertoires in COVID-19. Germline V gives CDR1 GTSNPN, CDR2 SVGIG (reference sequence). Germline trimming cut 2 bases from V and 0 bases from J; bases unmatched to any gene: 18. The length of the CDR3 is 21 residues. TCRdb keeps only in-frame clones here, not all; method: immunoSEQ multiplex PCR. This table has tens of thousands of clones, roughly 86% appearing once. The source material was peripheral blood. The receptor was derived from a woman of 80 years or more in a cohort sampled during active or convalescent COVID-19. The V and J genes are TRBV30 and TRBJ2-1; 11 bases match TRBD2. This chain's CDR3 is CAWSPILGLAVGGSSYNEQFF. Here the CDR3 DNA reads TGTGCCTGGAGTCCGATCCTGGGACTAGCGGTGGGCGGGAGCTCCTACAATGAGCAGTTCTTC.